The T cell receptor (beta chain) under discussion was sequenced for a study of cytomegalovirus exposure and HLA in healthy donors. PCR involved 60 Vbeta and 13 Jbeta primers. Authors' analysis steps: Roughly 73 million unique TCR beta chains, roughly 11 million of them shared, were counted by a later analysis. Assay: immunoSEQ multiplex PCR; the TCRdb copy retains only in-frame clones and omits some. V, J and clone size derive from that table, while D and trimming were established from the DNA sequence. The table includes 150,000 to 200,000 clones, about 82% detected once. About this clone: Its cognate antigen is unknown.

Per the germline V gene, CDR1 is LNHDA and CDR2 is SQIVND (reference sequence). With V trimmed by 4 bases and J by 7 bases, 13 bases remained unmatched. The length of the CDR3 is 15 residues. Notes on the study in general: The study designated roughly 160 TCR beta chains cytomegalovirus-associated. Looking again later, the authors saw that most CMV-associated TCR beta chains seemed HLA-restricted. Presence/absence analyses supposed approximately even sequencing depth among donors.

This sequence joins TRBV19 and TRBJ2-7; 7 bases align to TRBD1. What was sequenced was PBMCs. The TCR comes from a woman between 45 and 65 years old in good health and CMV-seronegative. The CDR3 DNA reads TGTGCCAGTAGTAGACAGGGTGGGCTCGCCCTTGAGCAGTACTTC. This codes for CASSRQGGLALEQYF.